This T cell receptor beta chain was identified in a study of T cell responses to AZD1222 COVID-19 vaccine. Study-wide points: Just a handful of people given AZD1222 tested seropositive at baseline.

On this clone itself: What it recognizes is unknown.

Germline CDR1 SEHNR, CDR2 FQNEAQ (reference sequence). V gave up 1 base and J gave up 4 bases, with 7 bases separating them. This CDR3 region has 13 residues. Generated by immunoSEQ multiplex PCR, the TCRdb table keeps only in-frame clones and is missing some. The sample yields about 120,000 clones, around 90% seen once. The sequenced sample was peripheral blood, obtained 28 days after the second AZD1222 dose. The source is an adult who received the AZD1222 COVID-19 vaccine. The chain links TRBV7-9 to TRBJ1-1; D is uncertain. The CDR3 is CASSLERSTEAFF. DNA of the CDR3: TGTGCCAGCAGCTTAGAACGGAGCACTGAAGCTTTCTTT.